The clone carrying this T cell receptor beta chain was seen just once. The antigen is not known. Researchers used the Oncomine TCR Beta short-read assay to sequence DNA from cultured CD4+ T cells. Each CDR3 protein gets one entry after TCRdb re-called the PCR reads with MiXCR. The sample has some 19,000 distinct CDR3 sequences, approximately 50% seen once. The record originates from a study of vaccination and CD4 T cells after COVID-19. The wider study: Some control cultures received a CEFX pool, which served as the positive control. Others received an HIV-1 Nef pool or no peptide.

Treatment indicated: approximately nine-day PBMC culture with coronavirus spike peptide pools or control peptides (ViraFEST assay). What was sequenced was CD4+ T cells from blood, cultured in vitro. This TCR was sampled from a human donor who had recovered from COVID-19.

The CDR3 coding sequence is TGCAGTGCTGTGGACAGGGGAGCTAATGAAAAACTGTTTTTT. Encoded protein: CSAVDRGANEKLFF. The rearrangement links TRBV20-1 to TRBJ1-4; 9 positions agree with TRBD1. The CDR3 spans 14 residues. Trimming took 5 bases from V and 3 from J; bases not matched to a gene: 4. The germline CDR1 and CDR2 sequences are DFQATT and SNEGSKA (reference sequence).